Given below is one TCR beta chain in context. Its antigen remains unknown. This specimen belongs to a study of OX40 agonist ivuxolimab in advanced cancers. About the study: Participants averaged 60 years of age (range roughly 23 to 79) and were less than 85% male.

Notes on the study in general: Clonal expansion in partial responders at 0.1-3.0 mg/kg ranked among the lowest. There were also nonresponders showing low normalized T-cell clonal expansion. On average, CD8+ T cells had more expanded clones than CD4+.

Clones were sequenced by immunoSEQ multiplex PCR, and TCRdb holds only the in-frame ones, with some missing. Of just over 45,000 clones detected, around 94% appear once; the ten largest clones hold approximately 11%. Looked up from germline, CDR1 is MNHEY and CDR2 is SMNVEV (reference sequence). This CDR3 has 13 residues. Trimming removed 5 bases from V and 6 bases from J; junction bases left unmatched: 5. This specimen was CD4+ or CD8+ T cells sorted from blood, taken in a trial of the OX40 agonist ivuxolimab. This rearrangement joins TRBV27 to TRBJ2-7, with TRBD1 matching 9 bases. The source is an adult with an advanced solid tumor such as melanoma, head and neck, liver or kidney cancer. CDR3 sequence: CASSVGQGGEQYF. CDR3 in DNA: TGTGCCAGCAGTGTGGGACAGGGAGGCGAGCAGTACTTC.